Included here is one TCR beta chain sequence, with context. These data are taken from a study of blood T cell repertoires in COVID-19. Study context: Sites across the United States, Italy and Spain contributed samples from acute and convalescent COVID-19. The cDNA or gDNA used as material had been derived from T cells, B-cell-depleted T cells, or PBMCs.

The V gene lost 2 bases and the J gene lost 8 bases, with 15 bases spanning the gap. The CDR3 sequence is 14 residues long. The germline CDR1 and CDR2 sequences are ENHRY and SYGVKD. As originally analysed: Reference gene primer amplification gave nucleated cell count estimates. Assay used: immunoSEQ multiplex PCR; TCRdb lists only in-frame clones, some missing. That table gives V, J and clone size, and the DNA gave D and trimming. The sample shows around 68,000 clones, approximately 92% of them seen only once. This receptor was identified in a man between 50 and 59 years old with active COVID-19. V usage is TRBV10-3 and J usage is TRBJ1-2; D remains unclear. The specimen was peripheral blood. The CDR3 DNA follows: TGTGCCATCAGTGAGCGCGAGGTATCGCGGGGCTACACCTTC. This sequence encodes CAISEREVSRGYTF.